Shown below are 14 T cell receptor beta chains from a single sample sequenced in a study of cytotoxic CD8 clonotypes in ibrutinib-treated CLL. Using immunoSEQ multiplex PCR, the repertoire was profiled, and TCRdb retains in-frame clones only, with some absent. The top ten clones hold 7.5% to 8% of a sample with about 140,000 clones, more than 70% of them seen once. The starting material was PBMCs, obtained after 36 months of ibrutinib treatment. The receptors come from a human donor with chronic lymphocytic leukemia.

The chain carries TRBV19 and TRBJ1-5; D ambiguous. Germline V gene sequence: CDR1 LNHDA, CDR2 SQIVND (reference sequence). V lost 9 bases and J 0 bases, leaving 9 bases between the germline ends. The CDR3 contains 13 residues. The DNA of the CDR3 is TGTGCCAGCACCGGGCTTAGCAATCAGCCCCAGCATTTT. This encodes CASTGLSNQPQHF.

The CDR3: CASSQDLGAGNTIYF. In DNA, the CDR3 is TGTGCCAGCAGCCAAGATTTGGGGGCCGGAAACACCATATATTTT. The chain recombines TRBV14 with TRBJ1-3; tentatively, D is TRBD1 (6 bases). CDR1 is SGHDN and CDR2 is FVKESK in the germline V gene. The V end was cut by 0 bases, the J end by 4 bases, with 10 bases between. This CDR3 contains 15 residues.

The gene calls are TRBV6-5 and TRBJ2-5; 7 nucleotides match TRBD2. V was pared by 4 bases and J by 4 bases, with 12 bases of the junction left unmatched. This CDR3 region has 16 residues. Germline CDR1 is MNHEY and CDR2 is SVGAGI. CDR3 sequence reads: CASSLSQRGLGETQYF. The CDR3 DNA follows: TGTGCCAGCAGTTTATCCCAGCGGGGTCTGGGAGAGACCCAGTACTTC.

J is TRBJ2-5 and V is TRBV30, with 9 nucleotides matching TRBD2. V trimming: 2 bases; J trimming: 1 base; junction bases outside the gene matches: 2. The germline gives CDR1 GTSNPN, CDR2 SVGIG (reference sequence). This CDR3 contains 14 residues. The chain's CDR3 is CAWSPSGVQETQYF. CDR3 bases: TGTGCCTGGAGTCCTAGCGGGGTCCAAGAGACCCAGTACTTC.

This clone appeared a few times. The V and J genes are TRBV4-1 and TRBJ2-2; no firm D call. The CDR3 totals 15 residues. Trimming removed 1 base at V and 4 bases at J, with 10 bases between. Germline V lookup: CDR1 MGHRA, CDR2 YSYEKL. CDR3 residues: CASSQGARLTGELFF. The CDR3 DNA sequence: TGCGCCAGCAGCCAAGGCGCCCGACTCACCGGGGAGCTGTTTTTT.

The V gene is TRBV5-1, the J gene TRBJ2-3; D unresolved. Germline CDR1 SGHRS, CDR2 YFSETQ. V was cut by 4 bases and J by 3 bases, with 6 bases left in between. The CDR3 loop spans 12 amino acids. This chain's CDR3 is CASSPATDTQYF. CDR3 nucleotides: TGCGCCAGCAGCCCGGCGACAGATACGCAGTATTTT.

V and J are TRBV7-3 and TRBJ2-3; TRBD1 matches at 11 bases. The CDR3 is made up of 15 amino acids. V shed 4 bases, J shed 12 bases, and the junction held 12 bases outside the gene matches. Germline assignment: CDR1 SGHTA and CDR2 FQGTGA. The CDR3 DNA reads as TGTGCCAGCAGCTCCCCCGGGACAGGGGGGGGAGCACAGTATTTT. Protein: CASSSPGTGGGAQYF.

The V call is TRBV27, the J call TRBJ2-7; D is possibly TRBD2 (6 bases). Per the germline V gene, CDR1 is MNHEY and CDR2 is SMNVEV (reference sequence). The CDR3 is 15 amino acids. The ends were cut back, 1 base at V and 4 bases at J, with 14 bases in the middle. CDR3 sequence reads: CASSLLLLAGYEQYF. In DNA, the CDR3 is TGTGCCAGCAGTTTATTGTTACTAGCAGGTTACGAGCAGTACTTC.

The chain recombines TRBV28 with TRBJ1-2; D ambiguous. Trimming took 3 bases from V and 4 from J, leaving 21 bases between them. The CDR3 spans 17 residues. Germline V gene sequence: CDR1 MDHEN, CDR2 SYDVKM. The CDR3 sequence is CASSFPSSGDLAYGYTF. CDR3 nucleotide sequence: TGTGCCAGCAGTTTTCCCTCCTCGGGTGACTTGGCCTATGGCTACACCTTC.

V gene TRBV5-1 combines with J gene TRBJ2-1, with 9 nucleotides matching TRBD1. Trimming cost V 4 bases and J 6 bases; bases outside gene matches: 14. Looked up from germline, CDR1 is SGHRS and CDR2 is YFSETQ. The CDR3 runs to 17 residues. The CDR3 loop reads CASSPRVGGQGANEQFF. The CDR3 region has the DNA TGCGCCAGCAGCCCTAGAGTGGGGGGACAGGGTGCCAATGAGCAGTTCTTC.

The J gene is TRBJ1-3, the V gene TRBV6-5; possibly TRBD1 for D (6 bases). Trimming removed 7 bases from V and 1 base from J, with 14 bases in between. The CDR3 length is 15 residues. The germline gives CDR1 MNHEY, CDR2 SVGAGI. CDR3 in DNA: TGTGCCAGCAAACCACAGGGAGCTTCTGGAAACACCATATATTTT. Translated: CASKPQGASGNTIYF.

The chain is built from TRBV2 and TRBJ2-4, with D perhaps assigned TRBD1 or TRBD2 (5 bases each). Germline V gives CDR1 SNHLY, CDR2 FYNNEI. The V and J ends lost 6 bases and 11 bases respectively, with 20 bases between them. The CDR3 covers 14 residues. CDR3 nucleotides: TGTGCCAGCAGCCAGACGGGGCTGACGCTCGTTCAGTACTTC. It codes for CASSQTGLTLVQYF.

This chain links TRBV5-1 with TRBJ2-5; D unclear. V lost 0 bases, J lost 2 bases, and 11 bases lay in between. The germline V gene has CDR1 SGHRS and CDR2 YFSETQ. CDR3 size: 15 residues. The CDR3 sequence: CASSLADWKQETQYF. CDR3 DNA: TGCGCCAGCAGCTTGGCCGATTGGAAGCAAGAGACCCAGTACTTC. Full variable domain (outside the CDR3, taken from reference TRBV5-1 and TRBJ2-5): KAGVTQTPRYLIKTRGQQVTLSCSPISGHRSVSWYQQTPGQGLQFLFEYFSETQRNKGNFPGRFSGRQFSNSRSEMNVSTLELGDSALYLCASSLADWKQETQYFGPGTRLLVL.

The chain is built from TRBV6-5 and TRBJ1-4; 7 nucleotides agree with TRBD1. Germline CDR1 reads MNHEY; CDR2 reads SVGAGI. The CDR3 contains 15 residues. V was clipped by 4 bases and J by 3 bases; unmatched bases: 5. The DNA of the CDR3 is TGTGCCAGCAGTTTTACCGGGACAGCTAATGAAAAACTGTTTTTT. This translates into CASSFTGTANEKLFF.